The rows below give T cell receptor beta chains drawn from one sample of a study of control samples from healthy donors and cancer patients. The method was immunoSEQ multiplex PCR; TCRdb's version includes in-frame clones alone and lacks a portion of them. The sample lists approximately 94,000 clones, more than 75% occurring once. What was sequenced was blood. The receptor source for this set is a woman in her forties or fifties in good health. The CDR3 runs from the conserved cysteine through the conserved F or W. A D gene is named only where the DNA matches it firmly. Only part of the rows carry a size: once, few, many, or a class if the clone is expanded.

j_call clone_size d_call v_call cdr3_nt cdr3_aa
TRBJ2-7 - - TRBV6-5 TGTGCCAGCATCCTCCGGGACGGACCCTACGAGCAGTACTTC CASILRDGPYEQYF
TRBJ1-4 - - TRBV25-1 TGTGCCAGCAGTGAACGGACAGCCGTTAATGAAAAACTGTTTTTT CASSERTAVNEKLFF
TRBJ2-6 - - TRBV24-1 TGTGCCACCAGTGACCCTAACTCTGGGGCCAACGTCCTGACTTTC CATSDPNSGANVLTF
TRBJ1-4 - - TRBV6-2/TRBV6-3 TGTGCCAGCAGCCACACACGGGGACGTGGTGAAAAACTGTTTTTT CASSHTRGRGEKLFF
TRBJ2-1 - TRBD1 TRBV7-9 TGTGCCAGCAGCTCGGCTCTCAGGGGGATGACCTACAATGAGCAGTTCTTC CASSSALRGMTYNEQFF
TRBJ2-5 - TRBD2 TRBV6-5 TGTGCCAGCAGTTACGGACTAGAAGAGACCCAGTACTTC CASSYGLEETQYF
TRBJ2-4 - TRBD2 TRBV6-1 TGTGCCAGCAGTGAAGCCGGGACTAGCACAAACATTCAGTACTTC CASSEAGTSTNIQYF
TRBJ2-5 - TRBD1 TRBV3-1/TRBV3-2 TGTGCCAGCAGCGCCCGGGACAGGGGGCAAGAGACCCAGTACTTC CASSARDRGQETQYF
TRBJ2-3 - - TRBV3-1/TRBV3-2 TGTGCCAGCAGCCCCATGAGTATTATAGATACGCAGTATTTT CASSPMSIIDTQYF
TRBJ1-1 - TRBD1 TRBV5-8 TGTGCCAGCAGCTTGCAGGGGGGGAACACTGAAGCTTTCTTT CASSLQGGNTEAFF
TRBJ2-5 - - TRBV18 TGTGCCAGCTCACCACCCTATAAAGAGACCCAGTACTTC CASSPPYKETQYF
TRBJ1-1 few - TRBV4-1 TGCGCCAGCAGCCAGGACCAACAGAGGTACACTGAAGCTTTCTTT CASSQDQQRYTEAFF
TRBJ2-7 - - TRBV15 TGTGCCACCAGCAGAGGGGACTGGGCCTACGAGCAGTACTTC CATSRGDWAYEQYF
TRBJ2-7 few - TRBV4-2 TGTGCCAGCAGCCAAGATAAGGACTTTGTAAGCTCCTACGAGCAGTACTTC CASSQDKDFVSSYEQYF
TRBJ2-6 - - TRBV30 TGTGCCTGGGGTAGAGGGATGAGCTCTGGGGCCAACGTCCTGACTTTC CAWGRGMSSGANVLTF
TRBJ2-1 - - TRBV20-1 TGCAGTGCTAGTAGCGGTTACAATGAGCAGTTCTTC CSASSGYNEQFF
TRBJ1-1 - - TRBV21-1 TGTGCCATCCTCGGGGGGGCTGAAGCTTTCTTT CAILGGAEAFF
TRBJ2-5 - - TRBV6-6 TGTGCCAGCATCCCGGGGCTAGCTATGTCACAAGAGACCCAGTACTTC CASIPGLAMSQETQYF
TRBJ2-4 - TRBD1 TRBV2 TGTGCCAGCAGTCCTGACAGGGTGGTACCCAAAAACATTCAGTACTTC CASSPDRVVPKNIQYF
TRBJ1-2 - - TRBV29-1 TGCAGCGCCACTTCTTGGTCCGGAGGACCTCCTAACTATGGCTACACCTTC CSATSWSGGPPNYGYTF
TRBJ2-7 - - TRBV15 TGTGCCACCAGCAGAGAGGGGCAATCCTACGAGCAGTACTTC CATSREGQSYEQYF
TRBJ1-5 - - TRBV5-1 TGCGCCAGCAGCTTTGGGGACATAGATCAGCCCCAGCATTTT CASSFGDIDQPQHF
TRBJ1-1 - - TRBV7-9 TGTGCCAGCAGCCGCGGACAGATGAACACTGAAGCTTTCTTT CASSRGQMNTEAFF
TRBJ1-2 few - TRBV5-1 TGCGCCAGCAGCTTGGATTGGACGGAGAATGGCTACACCTTC CASSLDWTENGYTF
TRBJ2-2 - TRBD1 TRBV11-2 TGTGCCAGCAGCTTACGGACAGGGCCCGACGGGGAGCTGTTTTTT CASSLRTGPDGELFF
TRBJ1-6 - - TRBV30 TGTGCCTGGACCCATAATTCACCCCTCCACTTT CAWTHNSPLHF
TRBJ2-3 - TRBD2 TRBV24-1 TGTGCCACCAGTGACCTTAGCGGGTCCGGCACAGATACGCAGTATTTT CATSDLSGSGTDTQYF
TRBJ1-4 few TRBD1 TRBV6-5 TGTGCCAGCAGTTTATCAGGGGGCGCTAATGAAAAACTGTTTTTT CASSLSGGANEKLFF
TRBJ2-7 - TRBD2 TRBV9 TGTGCCAGCAGCGCAGCGGGGAGGGCCTACGAGCAGTACTTC CASSAAGRAYEQYF
TRBJ1-3 - - TRBV7-2 TGTGCCAGCAGCCCCTGGAGCGTCTCTGGAAACACCATATATTTT CASSPWSVSGNTIYF
TRBJ2-1 once - TRBV5-1 TGCGCCAGCGGAAGGGCAGGATACAATGAGCAGTTCTTC CASGRAGYNEQFF
TRBJ2-3 - - TRBV24-1 TGTGCCACCAGTGACTATACCACAGATACGCAGTATTTT CATSDYTTDTQYF
TRBJ2-1 once TRBD2 TRBV24-1 TGTGCCACCGCTGAGCGGGAGCCCAGATACAATGAGCAGTTCTTC CATAEREPRYNEQFF
TRBJ2-1 - TRBD1 TRBV7-2 TGTGCCAGCAGCAGACAGGGATATGAGCAGTTCTTC CASSRQGYEQFF
TRBJ1-1 - - TRBV7-2 TGTGCCAGCAGCTTAATCCGTCAGCGGGACACTGAAGCTTTCTTT CASSLIRQRDTEAFF
TRBJ1-6 - - TRBV2 TGTGCCAGCAGTTTACAGGGTTCCTCCTATAATTCACCCCTCCACTTT CASSLQGSSYNSPLHF
TRBJ1-1 few TRBD1 TRBV4-3 TGCGCCAGCAGCCATACAGGGGTAGGAGAATACACTGAAGCTTTCTTT CASSHTGVGEYTEAFF
TRBJ2-4 - TRBD1 TRBV2 TGTGCCAGCGGACAGGGGAAAAACATTCAGTACTTC CASGQGKNIQYF
TRBJ1-5 - - TRBV7-2 TGTGCCAGCAGCGAAAGGAGGGGAGGACAGCCCCAGCATTTT CASSERRGGQPQHF
TRBJ1-5 - - TRBV2 TGTGCCAGCAGTGCGACAATCACCAGCAATCAGCCCCAGCATTTT CASSATITSNQPQHF